This T cell receptor (beta chain) originates from a study of blood T cell repertoires in COVID-19. At the level of the study: Spain, Italy and the United States supplied samples that represented acute and convalescent COVID-19. T cells, B-cell-depleted T cells, or PBMCs supplied cDNA or gDNA.

Authors' data handling: Reference gene primers were amplified, and this amplification served to estimate nucleated cell counts. The table came from immunoSEQ multiplex PCR; TCRdb's copy has only in-frame clones and leaves some out. V, J and clone size were drawn from that table, and D and trimming were deduced from the DNA. The sample consists of 70,000 to 95,000 clones, about 86% of them appearing once. The CDR3 is made up of 14 amino acids. V was cut by 2 bases and J by 4 bases, with 14 bases left in between. CDR1 and CDR2 (germline): GTSNPN, SVGIG (reference sequence). The chain is built from TRBV30 and TRBJ1-2; the D is unclear. The sequenced sample was peripheral blood. The TCR originated in a woman aged 80 or older with acute or convalescent COVID-19. The CDR3 protein is CAWSPWGGTYGYTF. DNA for the CDR3: TGTGCCTGGAGTCCGTGGGGAGGCACCTATGGCTACACCTTC.